These T cell receptor beta chains were read from a single sample in a study of breast tumors, draining lymph nodes, adjacent tissues. TCRdb redid the calling of the multiplex PCR reads with MiXCR, one entry per CDR3 protein. The sample includes 20,000 to 25,000 distinct CDR3 sequences, 45% to 60% of them seen just once. The sequenced material came from breast tumor tissue. The receptors were gathered from a female donor with breast cancer. Some clones in this sample may be carry-over from other donors' samples. The CDR3 runs from the conserved cysteine through the conserved F or W. Fields, in order: J gene, D gene, V gene, clone size, CDR3 DNA, CDR3 protein. A D gene is named only where the DNA matches it firmly. Size values are once, few and many counts, or a class for expanded clones, and some rows have none.

j_gene: TRBJ1-2; d_gene: .; v_gene: TRBV4-3; abundance: .; CDR3nt: TGCGCCAGCAGCCAAGGGATCAGGGACGGCTATGGCTACACCTTC; CDR3aa: CASSQGIRDGYGYTF
j_gene: TRBJ2-1; d_gene: .; v_gene: TRBV20-1; abundance: .; CDR3nt: TGCAGTGCTAGAGTGGGGAATGAGCAGTTCTTC; CDR3aa: CSARVGNEQFF
j_gene: TRBJ2-7; d_gene: TRBD2; v_gene: TRBV5-8; abundance: few; CDR3nt: TGTGCCAGCACCAATCTAGCGGGAGCTAGCGGCTCCTACGAGCAGTACTTC; CDR3aa: CASTNLAGASGSYEQYF
j_gene: TRBJ2-3; d_gene: TRBD1; v_gene: TRBV2; abundance: once; CDR3nt: TGTGCCAGCAAAGGGGGCCTCACAGATACGCAGTATTTT; CDR3aa: CASKGGLTDTQYF
j_gene: TRBJ2-1; d_gene: .; v_gene: TRBV7-9; abundance: once; CDR3nt: TGTGCCAGCAGCCCAGGGGAGGGGGTCTCCAATGGGCAGTTCTTC; CDR3aa: CASSPGEGVSNGQFF
j_gene: TRBJ1-6; d_gene: .; v_gene: TRBV2; abundance: medium-sized; CDR3nt: TGTGCCAGCAGTGAAGAGTTGGGTAGAACGATAACCCTTAATTCACCCCTCCACTTT; CDR3aa: CASSEELGRTITLNSPLHF
j_gene: TRBJ1-1; d_gene: .; v_gene: TRBV7-2; abundance: many; CDR3nt: TGTGCCAGCAGTTACGACCCTGGCACTGAAGCTTTCTTT; CDR3aa: CASSYDPGTEAFF
j_gene: TRBJ2-3; d_gene: TRBD2; v_gene: TRBV5-4; abundance: many; CDR3nt: TGTGCCAGCAGGCCAGCGGGGACTAAGACAGATACGCAGTATTTT; CDR3aa: CASRPAGTKTDTQYF
j_gene: TRBJ1-2; d_gene: .; v_gene: TRBV29-1; abundance: .; CDR3nt: TGCAGCGTTGAAGATCTCGGACGGCCCTATGGCTACACCTTC; CDR3aa: CSVEDLGRPYGYTF
j_gene: TRBJ2-3; d_gene: TRBD1; v_gene: TRBV24-1; abundance: .; CDR3nt: TGTGCCACCAGTGAGCCCGGGACAGGGGGAGATACGCAGTATTTT; CDR3aa: CATSEPGTGGDTQYF
j_gene: TRBJ2-7; d_gene: TRBD2; v_gene: TRBV11-2; abundance: many; CDR3nt: TGTGCCAGCAGCCCCATAGGAAAAGGACTAGCGGGTGCCCACGAGCAGTACTTC; CDR3aa: CASSPIGKGLAGAHEQYF
j_gene: TRBJ2-3; d_gene: TRBD2; v_gene: TRBV20-1; abundance: .; CDR3nt: TGCAGTGCCTTTGGACTAGCGGGAGACGCCACAGATACGCAGTATTTT; CDR3aa: CSAFGLAGDATDTQYF
j_gene: TRBJ1-6; d_gene: TRBD1; v_gene: TRBV7-2; abundance: .; CDR3nt: TGTGCCAGCAGCCCTAGAGTGGGACAGGGACACTCACCCCTCCACTTT; CDR3aa: CASSPRVGQGHSPLHF
j_gene: TRBJ1-2; d_gene: TRBD1; v_gene: TRBV27; abundance: many; CDR3nt: TGTGCCAGCACCCTTAGAGGGGGCGCTGCCGGCTACACCTTC; CDR3aa: CASTLRGGAAGYTF
j_gene: TRBJ1-3; d_gene: .; v_gene: TRBV6-1; abundance: .; CDR3nt: TGTGCCAGCAGCGCCGGGACACCTGGAAACACCATATATTTT; CDR3aa: CASSAGTPGNTIYF
j_gene: TRBJ1-5; d_gene: .; v_gene: TRBV7-9; abundance: .; CDR3nt: TGTGCCAGCAGCTTGAGTGGGAATAGCAATCAGCCCCAGCATTTT; CDR3aa: CASSLSGNSNQPQHF
j_gene: TRBJ1-3; d_gene: .; v_gene: TRBV10-3; abundance: .; CDR3nt: TGTGCCATCAGTGGTCAGGATGTCTCTGGAAACACCATATATTTT; CDR3aa: CAISGQDVSGNTIYF
j_gene: TRBJ1-2; d_gene: .; v_gene: TRBV5-5; abundance: once; CDR3nt: TGTGCCAGCAGCTTGGTCACAGGGTATGGCTACACCTTC; CDR3aa: CASSLVTGYGYTF
j_gene: TRBJ2-7; d_gene: .; v_gene: TRBV14; abundance: medium-sized; CDR3nt: TGTGCCAGCAGCCAAGATCTTCTCTACGAGCAGTACTTC; CDR3aa: CASSQDLLYEQYF